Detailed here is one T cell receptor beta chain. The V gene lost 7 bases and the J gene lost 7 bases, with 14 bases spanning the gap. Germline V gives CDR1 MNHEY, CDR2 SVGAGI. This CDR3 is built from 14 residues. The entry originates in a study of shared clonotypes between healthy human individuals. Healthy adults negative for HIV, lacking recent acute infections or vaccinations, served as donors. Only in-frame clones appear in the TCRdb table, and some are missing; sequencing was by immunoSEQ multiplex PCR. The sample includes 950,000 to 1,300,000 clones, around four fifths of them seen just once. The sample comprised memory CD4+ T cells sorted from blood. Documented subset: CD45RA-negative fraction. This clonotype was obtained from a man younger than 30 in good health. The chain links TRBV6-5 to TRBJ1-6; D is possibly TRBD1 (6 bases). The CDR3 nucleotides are TGTGCCAGCAAACCGGACAGTTCCAATTCACCCCTCCACTTT. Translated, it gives CASKPDSSNSPLHF.